This T cell receptor (beta chain) was obtained from a study of Graves' ophthalmopathy and Graves' hyperthyroidism. Using RNA transcripts, the TCR beta CDR3 regions were amplified. RT-PCR with HTBI primers came first, then second-round multiplex PCR. Each CDR3 protein gets one entry after TCRdb re-called the multiplex PCR reads with MiXCR. This repertoire shows about 740,000 distinct CDR3 sequences, around 40% found once; its top ten account for roughly 46%. Trimming removed 6 bases from V and 8 bases from J, with 22 bases in between. This CDR3 contains 16 residues. Each donor who had ophthalmopathy showed moderate-to-severe activity, a CAS of ≥3, a NOSPECS of ≥4, and a duration under 3 months. Pregnant or lactating patients and those with other autoimmune diseases or uncontrolled infections were excluded. This clonotype occurred a few times.

This receptor was identified in an adult man with Graves' ophthalmopathy. The chain combines TRBV12-3 or TRBV12-4 with TRBJ1-4; D perhaps matches TRBD1 (5 bases). Material: peripheral blood. CDR3 DNA sequence: TGTGCCAGCAGAATGAATTTACCGGGACTGGGGGAAAAACTGTTTTTT. Translation: CASRMNLPGLGEKLFF.